This T cell receptor beta chain was retrieved from a study of control samples from healthy donors and cancer patients. Clones were read by immunoSEQ multiplex PCR, and TCRdb kept only the in-frame ones, dropping some. The table has about 110,000 clones, about 80% seen once. Source material: blood. The receptor comes from a man between 18 and 29 years old in good health.

DNA for the CDR3: TGTGCCTCCCGGGGGGGAAGCAGTTATGGCTACACCTTC. It encodes CASRGGSSYGYTF. This chain joins TRBV6-5 and TRBJ1-2, with D perhaps matching TRBD1 (5 bases). V lost 11 bases and J lost 5, with 18 bases in between. This CDR3 contains 13 residues. Germline V gene data show CDR1 as MNHEY and CDR2 as SVGAGI.